The TCR beta chain under discussion was sequenced for a study of blood T cell repertoires in COVID-19. Study background: T cells, B-cell-depleted T cells, or PBMCs supplied cDNA or gDNA.

Only a few counts were recorded for this clone. Germline lookup yields CDR1 LNHDA and CDR2 SQIVND (reference sequence). V dropped 6 bases and J dropped 4; count of bases not matched to a gene: 11. CDR3 size: 16 residues. Original processing notes: Reference gene primer amplification gave estimated nucleated cell counts. Profiling relied on immunoSEQ multiplex PCR, and the TCRdb table lists in-frame clones only, not all of them. That table gives V, J and clone size, and the DNA gave D and trimming. The data hold approximately 190,000 clones, with under 90% observed a single time. This rearrangement joins TRBV19 to TRBJ2-2, with 7 bases that match TRBD1. The origin of this receptor is a human donor in a cohort sampled during active COVID-19. Source material: peripheral blood. The CDR3 region is CASRPSTGATTGELFF. The CDR3 DNA reads as TGTGCCAGTAGACCTTCCACAGGGGCTACCACCGGGGAGCTGTTTTTT. The complete variable domain, with remaining parts taken from reference TRBV19 and TRBJ2-2, reads DGGITQSPKYLFRKEGQNVTLSCEQNLNHDAMYWYRQDPGQGLRLIYYSQIVNDFQKGDIAEGYSVSREKKESFPLTVTSAQKNPTAFYLCASRPSTGATTGELFFGEGSRLTVL.